This TCR beta chain was recorded in a study of monozygotic twins with inflammatory bowel disease (dated by TCRdb to between 2019 and 2020). For the study in its entirety: A total of roughly 28 monozygotic twin pairs were included in the full study, comprising nine German pairs (four IBD-concordant, five IBD-discordant) and 19 IBD-discordant Danish pairs. The search for disease-associated traits relied mainly on comparing IBD patients with their genetically identical healthy co-twins within discordant pairs. Each individual had, on average, about 151 000 unique TCRalpha sequences and 181 000 unique TCRbeta sequences available for analysis. The investigation overall reported the following: A decrease in TCRbeta repertoire diversity, as measured by inverse Simpson index, was observed in IBD patients compared with their healthy co-twins. Compared with healthy twins, IBD patients had fewer clonotypes in common with other individuals, a difference most pronounced in patients showing signs of disease activity. Because patients received different immunosuppressive treatments, the repertoires may have picked up extra background noise and variability between individuals. Different T cell subtypes could not be distinguished in the analysis. No difference in repertoire similarity was observed between concordant and discordant twins, possibly owing to limited statistical power. The results gave no support for a single strong signal or clonotype linked to IBD.

From each donor, a roughly 2.7 ml peripheral blood sample was collected into PAXgene tubes and stored at -80 degrees C. Total RNA was isolated from whole blood with the PAXgene blood miRNA kit on an automated QIAcube, without T cell sorting. Peripheral blood from monozygotic twin pairs concordant or discordant for inflammatory bowel disease was subjected to deep TCRalpha and TCRbeta repertoire profiling with unique molecular barcoding. Smoking habits were recorded for all twin pairs, with individuals classified as current, former or never smokers. As for this clonotype: Its antigen is not yet known.

The CDR3 measures 18 amino acids from cysteine to phenylalanine. A DNA sequence was not provided. Looking up the germline V gene yields CDR1 SGHRS and CDR2 YFSETQ. The method was 5' RACE. The input for every TCR library was approximately 3,500 ng of total RNA. cDNA was synthesized with SMARTScribe reverse transcriptase in eight separate reactions per sample. During cDNA synthesis, unique molecular identifiers containing a 6-nucleotide sample barcode were introduced by template switching. Amplification of TCRalpha and TCRbeta cDNA involved two nested PCRs of 16 and 9 cycles, and each PCR was followed by bead purification. Before amplification, cDNA was treated with uracil DNA-glycosylase and purified using the QIAquick PCR purification kit. In the second PCR, Illumina TruSeq-compatible adapters and sample-specific barcodes were added. Library quality and concentration were checked on TapeStation and Qubit, and libraries were pooled at 5 ng each. Sequencing of pooled libraries was carried out on an Illumina HiSeq2500 single-index Rapid Run using 2 x 100 bp reads and custom sequencing primers. The authors' analysis ran thus. MiGEC version 1.2.6 was used for UMI-based consensus assembly, which corrected PCR and sequencing errors. V(D)J alignment, clonotype assembly and CDR3 extraction were performed with MiXCR version 2.1.1. To normalise gene usage, clonotype sharing and MAIT/NKT TCR abundance, the analysis used the top 1000, 10 000 and 20 000 clonotypes per sample. Diversity was computed as the inverse Simpson index with the vegan R package after downsampling to 27 000 UMIs. Paired Mann-Whitney U tests were applied to discordant twin pairs, and Benjamini-Hochberg correction was used for multiple testing. With the reads reprocessed by TCRdb, a single entry stands for each CDR3 protein sequence and no DNA is reported. These V and J calls derive from TCRdb rather than the authors' analysis. The table for this sample shows 200,000 to 250,000 distinct CDR3 sequences. The ten largest clones add up to roughly 7.5% of the sample.

The V and J segments used are TRBV5-1 and TRBJ1-3; TCRdb reports TRBD1, a call that lacks DNA to check it against. Specimen: blood. This TCR was sampled from a human donor with ulcerative colitis or Crohn's disease, or a healthy co-twin of an affected twin (not recorded which). The CDR3 protein: CASSSYDRPEVSGNTIYF.